The 11 T cell receptor beta chains reported below all come from one sample, sequenced in a study of response to subunit inactivated influenza vaccine (dated by TCRdb to about 2018). Libraries came from RT-PCR. The instrument given in TCRdb is Illumina HiSeq 2500. Using fastp trimming at Q25 and MiXCR clonotype assembly, TCRdb reanalyzed the public sequencing data and kept in-frame beta chains. Every entry covers one CDR3 protein and lists the most common genes and DNA from its rows. Here the sample has 650,000 or so distinct CDR3 sequences; around 13% occur a single time. Approximately 7.6% of the sample lies in the top ten. The sequencing here drew on PBMCs from blood, taken 14 days before vaccination. The origin of the receptors is a man over 45 who received an inactivated influenza vaccine. Donor details come from another sample of the same person, matched by shared clones.

This clonotype was detected a few times. This chain uses TRBV29-1 with TRBJ2-7; 9 nucleotides align to TRBD1. V trimming: 3 bases; J trimming: 2 bases; junction bases outside the gene matches: 5. The CDR3 spans 14 residues. Germline V gene lookup returns CDR1 SQVTM and CDR2 ANQGSEA. CDR3 in amino acids: CSVEGTGIPYEQYF. The CDR3 DNA sequence: TGCAGCGTTGAGGGGACAGGGATCCCCTACGAGCAGTACTTC.

The chain joins TRBV7-2 to TRBJ2-7; 10 nucleotides line up with TRBD1. The CDR3 runs to 16 residues. Trimming took 10 bases from V and 2 from J; bases not matched to a gene: 14. Germline assignment: CDR1 SGHTA and CDR2 FQGNSA. CDR3 sequence: CATSGPGTGAAYEQYF. The CDR3 DNA follows: TGTGCCACCAGTGGTCCCGGGACAGGGGCGGCCTACGAGCAGTACTTC.

This clonotype was counted at least ten times. As DNA, the CDR3 is TGTGCCAGCAGCTTAGTCGCAGCCGCCTCCTACGAGCAGTACTTC. It encodes CASSLVAAASYEQYF. The chain is built from TRBV7-2 and TRBJ2-7; D not certain. The V gene lost 1 base and the J gene lost 0 bases, with 10 bases spanning the gap. Germline-derived CDR1 and CDR2 are SGHTA and FQGNSA. This CDR3 spans 15 amino acids.

In this sample, this clonotype turned up many times. This chain joins TRBV4-2 and TRBJ2-2, with TRBD2 matching over 10 bases. The CDR3 extends over 18 amino acids. The V segment lost 1 base and the J segment 0 bases; nucleotides outside the gene matches: 5. Germline CDR1 reads LGHNA; CDR2 reads YNFKEQ. The CDR3 nucleotides read TGTGCCAGCAGCCAAGCCCTAGCGGGAGCCTCGAACACCGGGGAGCTGTTTTTT. Its translation is CASSQALAGASNTGELFF.

V and J are TRBV6-1 and TRBJ2-4, with D perhaps assigned TRBD1 or TRBD2 (6 bases each). The CDR3 runs 15 residues. Germline loops: CDR1 MNHNS, CDR2 SASEGT. V was shortened by 2 bases and J by 6 bases, with 14 bases between the two germline ends. The CDR3 DNA follows: TGTGCCAGCAGTGAAACGGGGGCTCAAGGAAACATTCAGTACTTC. It is translated as CASSETGAQGNIQYF.

J is TRBJ1-6 and V is TRBV5-1; TRBD1 matches 8 bases. Germline loops: CDR1 SGHRS, CDR2 YFSETQ. V gave up 0 bases and J gave up 8 bases; unmatched junction bases: 10. This CDR3 region has 17 residues. CDR3 loop: CASSLAWTGLKDSPLHF. In DNA form, the CDR3 reads TGCGCCAGCAGCTTGGCCTGGACAGGGCTAAAAGATTCACCCCTCCACTTT.

This clonotype was seen more than once but under ten times. The rearrangement links TRBV20-1 to TRBJ2-2; TRBD1 agrees at 7 bases. The trim removed 0 bases at V and 5 bases at J, leaving 9 bases unmatched. Per the germline V gene, CDR1 is DFQATT and CDR2 is SNEGSKA (reference sequence). The CDR3 has 16 residues. CDR3 sequence: CSARDFRTGQTGELFF. DNA of the CDR3: TGCAGTGCTAGAGATTTCAGGACAGGACAAACCGGGGAGCTGTTTTTT.

This clonotype appeared a few times. The chain uses TRBV10-3 and TRBJ2-1, with 8 bases identical to TRBD2. Germline V lookup: CDR1 ENHRY, CDR2 SYGVKD. J gave up 6 bases and V 2 bases, and 0 bases lay outside the gene matches. The CDR3 covers 13 residues. The CDR3 reads CAISETSGNEQFF. CDR3 in DNA: TGTGCCATCAGTGAGACTAGCGGCAATGAGCAGTTCTTC.

This clonotype was recorded a few times. The chain combines TRBV5-1 with TRBJ1-2; D gene ambiguous. The CDR3 covers 14 residues. Germline CDR1 SGHRS, CDR2 YFSETQ. Deletions cut 0 bases from V and 7 bases from J, with 13 bases between. The chain's CDR3 is CASSLVSGNSGYTF. CDR3 DNA: TGCGCCAGCAGCTTGGTCTCGGGGAACAGTGGCTACACCTTC.

A few counts support this clonotype. This chain joins TRBV5-1 and TRBJ2-1; D might be TRBD1 or TRBD2, each matching 5 bases. Germline lookup yields CDR1 SGHRS and CDR2 YFSETQ. Between the trimmed V and J ends, which lost 0 bases and 7 bases, there was a span of 11 bases. The CDR3 is made up of 14 amino acids. CDR3 nucleotides: TGCGCCAGCAGCTTGGCGACCTGGGGGAATGAGCAGTTCTTC. Translating gives CASSLATWGNEQFF.

This clonotype was seen repeatedly, ten times or more. This chain links TRBV4-2 with TRBJ1-5, with D hard to call. Trimming removed 0 bases at V and 1 base at J, with 7 bases between. Germline loops: CDR1 LGHNA, CDR2 YNFKEQ. CDR3 length: 15 residues. This CDR3 is CASSQEAQSNQPQHF. CDR3 coding DNA: TGTGCCAGCAGCCAAGAGGCTCAGAGCAATCAGCCCCAGCATTTT.